This entry lists 21 T cell receptor beta chains sequenced from one sample in a study of CD4 and CD8 cells across lung adenocarcinoma regions. Using its own MiXCR run on the PCR reads, TCRdb lists one record per CDR3 protein. The data contain about 19,000 distinct CDR3 sequences, around 46% of them singletons. The sequencing sample was made of CD8+ T cells from the margin of a lung tumor. The receptors originated from a male donor with lung adenocarcinoma. The CD4 and CD8 labels of this study may be unreliable.

The genes are TRBV10-2 and TRBJ2-1, with 12 bases that match TRBD2. The DNA end lines up better with TRBJ2-7; the J call may be wrong. The CDR3 length is 15 residues. Germline V gene sequence: CDR1 WSHSY, CDR2 SAAADI. CDR3: CASSDLAGGPGEQYF. For the CDR3, the DNA is TGCGCCAGCAGTGACCTAGCGGGAGGGCCCGGGGAGCAGTACTTC.

This clonotype came up once. The chain combines TRBV6-1 with TRBJ2-1; D unclear. The tail of the sequence fits TRBJ2-7 better, so the J call may be wrong. The CDR3 has 13 residues. The V gene's germline CDR1 is MNHNS and CDR2 SASEGT. CDR3 loop: CASRDQPSYEQYF. CDR3 DNA: TGTGCCAGCAGGGATCAGCCGTCCTACGAGCAGTACTTC.

This clonotype was seen ten or more times. A read error is possible here, since a much larger clone lies one base away. The chain combines TRBV6-1 with TRBJ2-3; D gene unclear. CDR1 MNHNS and CDR2 SASEGT come from the germline V gene. Between the trimmed V and J ends, which lost 8 bases and 4 bases, there was a span of 16 bases. The CDR3 spans 14 residues. CDR3 residues: CASRDTARPDTQYF. CDR3 sequence (DNA): TGTGCCAGCCGAGACACGGCCCGCCCAGATACGCAGTATTTT.

With regard to this clonotype: Given a much more abundant clone one base away, this may be a read error. The chain joins TRBV27 to TRBJ2-3; tentatively, D is TRBD1 or TRBD2 (6 bases each). CDR3 length: 14 amino acids. CDR1 MNHEY and CDR2 SMNVEV come from the germline V gene (reference sequence). V was cut by 2 bases and J by 11 bases, with 17 bases left in between. Here the CDR3 reads CASSLGGGDNKQYF. CDR3 DNA sequence: TGTGCCAGCAGTTTAGGAGGAGGGGACAATAAGCAGTATTTT.

The chain carries TRBV6-1 and TRBJ2-1, with a weak D call TRBD2 (6 bases). Between the trimmed V and J ends, which lost 2 bases and 0 bases, there was a span of 17 bases. CDR3 length: 18 residues. CDR1 and CDR2 from the germline V gene are MNHNS and SASEGT. The CDR3 DNA reads as TGTGCCAGCAGTGAATACGCTGAGCGGGCAAGCTCCTACAATGAGCAGTTCTTC. This encodes CASSEYAERASSYNEQFF.

V gene TRBV10-1 combines with J gene TRBJ2-1; 7 positions agree with TRBD1. The germline CDR1 and CDR2 sequences are WNHNN and SYGVQD (reference sequence). The CDR3 is made up of 14 amino acids. Trimming at V came to 7 bases and at J to 9 bases, leaving 12 bases not matched to a gene. The CDR3 nucleotides read TGCGCCAGCACCGGGACAGAAGGGTTCGGTGAGCAGTTCTTC. Its translation: CASTGTEGFGEQFF.

The V gene is TRBV6-1, the J gene TRBJ2-5, with D possibly TRBD1 on 6 matching bases. Trimming took off 6 bases at V and 11 bases at J, with 28 bases between the two ends. The CDR3 runs 16 residues. From germline, CDR1 is MNHNS and CDR2 SASEGT. This chain's CDR3 is CASRGAGTRVQDTQYF. CDR3 bases: TGTGCCAGCAGGGGGGCCGGGACACGGGTTCAAGATACGCAGTACTTC.

This clonotype has just a few counts. The V and J genes are TRBV27 and TRBJ2-1; D not resolved. The CDR3 runs 14 residues. V was shortened by 3 bases and J by 1 base, with 7 bases between the two germline ends. Germline CDR1 reads MNHEY; CDR2 reads SMNVEV (reference sequence). The CDR3 DNA reads TGTGCCAGCAGTTTTCGACCGTCCTACAATGAGCAGTTCTTC. Translating it yields CASSFRPSYNEQFF.

The V and J genes are TRBV7-2 and TRBJ2-5; perhaps TRBD2 as D (5 bases). From germline, CDR1 is SGHTA and CDR2 FQGNSA. With 1 base removed from V and 11 bases from J, the gap between germline ends came to 11 bases. CDR3 length equals 12 residues. The CDR3 sequence is CASSLVGWEQYF. Here the CDR3 DNA reads TGTGCCAGCAGCTTAGTAGGGTGGGAGCAGTACTTC.

This clonotype ranks as medium-sized. The rearrangement uses TRBV6-1 and TRBJ2-2; 12 bases agree with TRBD2. The CDR3 contains 15 residues. Per the germline V gene, CDR1 is MNHNS and CDR2 is SASEGT. Trimming at V came to 5 bases and at J to 7 bases, leaving 5 bases not matched to a gene. The CDR3 protein is CASSKGLAGSGELFF. The CDR3 region has the DNA TGTGCCAGCAGTAAGGGACTAGCGGGCAGCGGGGAGCTGTTTTTT.

This clonotype was observed a handful of times. This chain uses TRBV9 with TRBJ2-5; maybe TRBD1 (5 bases). The CDR3 runs to 15 residues. The germline CDR1 and CDR2 sequences are SGDLS and YYNGEE. V was shortened by 0 bases and J by 5 bases, with 14 bases between the two germline ends. CDR3 in amino acids: CASSVEGITWETQYF. CDR3 nucleotide sequence: TGTGCCAGCAGCGTAGAGGGGATCACTTGGGAGACCCAGTACTTC. The entire variable domain, with the rest obtained from reference TRBV9 and TRBJ2-5, is as follows: DSGVTQTPKHLITATGQRVTLRCSPRSGDLSVYWYQQSLDQGLQFLIQYYNGEERAKGNILERFSAQQFPDLHSELNLSSLELGDSALYFCASSVEGITWETQYFGPGTRLLVL.

This clonotype was seen a few times. This rearrangement joins TRBV6-1 to TRBJ2-5; D not resolved. CDR3 length: 15 residues. The V gene's germline CDR1 is MNHNS and CDR2 SASEGT. Deletions cut 6 bases from V and 2 bases from J, with 16 bases between. The CDR3 protein is CASSLGRDIQETQYF. Written as DNA, the CDR3 is TGTGCCAGCAGCTTGGGTAGAGATATACAAGAGACCCAGTACTTC.

V and J are TRBV10-3 and TRBJ1-2; 7 bases fit TRBD1. The CDR3 sequence is 14 residues long. Germline-derived CDR1 and CDR2 are ENHRY and SYGVKD. Trimming took 5 bases from V and 8 from J; bases not matched to a gene: 11. CDR3 protein: CAISRQGGERGYTF. Here the CDR3 DNA reads TGTGCCATCAGTCGACAGGGCGGCGAACGCGGCTACACCTTC.

Worth noting for this clonotype: A read error may be the cause here, since a much bigger clone is one base away. The chain is built from TRBV11-3 and TRBJ2-3; 8 nucleotides line up with TRBD2. Gene TRBJ2-7 matches the end of the DNA better, so the J call may be wrong. Per the germline V gene, CDR1 is SGHNT and CDR2 is YENEEA. This CDR3 has 15 amino acids. CDR3 sequence: CASSPELAENNEQYF. The CDR3 region has the DNA TGTGCCAGCAGCCCGGAACTAGCGGAAAACAATGAGCAGTACTTC.

The chain has TRBV11-2 and TRBJ2-3; D remains unclear. This CDR3 comprises 13 residues. The V end was cut by 3 bases, the J end by 1 base, with 5 bases between. CDR1 and CDR2 (germline): SGHAT, FQNNGV. The CDR3 region is CASSFGGTDTQYF. The DNA for the CDR3 is TGTGCCAGCAGCTTCGGCGGCACAGATACGCAGTATTTT.

The rearrangement joins TRBV27 to TRBJ2-1; TRBD2 might be the D (6 bases). The CDR3 loop spans 17 amino acids. From germline, CDR1 is MNHEY and CDR2 SMNVEV (reference sequence). V lost 6 bases and J lost 1, with 19 bases in between. CDR3 sequence reads: CASSPPFGTGSYNEQFF. The CDR3 region has the DNA TGTGCCAGCAGCCCCCCCTTCGGGACTGGGTCCTACAATGAGCAGTTCTTC.

V is TRBV12-3 or TRBV12-4 and J is TRBJ2-5, with 7 bases that match TRBD1. CDR3 length: 13 amino acids. V lost 3 bases to trimming and J lost 11 bases; unmatched junction nucleotides: 9. CDR3 protein: CASSFGTDREQYF. CDR3 nucleotide sequence: TGTGCCAGCAGTTTTGGGACAGATCGTGAGCAGTACTTC.

This chain links TRBV10-2 with TRBJ1-2; 7 bases fit TRBD1. V trimming: 10 bases; J trimming: 4 bases; junction bases outside the gene matches: 9. CDR3 length: 13 amino acids. Germline V CDR1 and CDR2: WSHSY, SAAADI. The CDR3 coding sequence is TGCGCCACCAAATCTACAGGGGCCTATGGCTACACCTTC. Amino acids: CATKSTGAYGYTF.

This clonotype is termed medium-sized. V and J are TRBV6-5 and TRBJ2-5; 9 bases are a match to TRBD1. Germline lookup yields CDR1 MNHEY and CDR2 SVGAGI. Germline trimming cut 2 bases from V and 1 base from J; bases unmatched to any gene: 14. The CDR3 spans 19 residues. This chain's CDR3 is CASSYLPPGQGRVQETQYF. The DNA for the CDR3 is TGTGCCAGCAGTTACCTACCGCCGGGACAGGGAAGGGTCCAAGAGACCCAGTACTTC.

The chain carries TRBV6-5 and TRBJ1-1; D unresolved. The V gene lost 0 bases and the J gene lost 4 bases, with 9 bases spanning the gap. The germline V gene encodes CDR1 MNHEY and CDR2 SVGAGI. CDR3 length: 14 amino acids. In DNA form, the CDR3 reads TGTGCCAGCAGTTACTCCGGGGAGAGCACTGAAGCTTTCTTT. It translates to CASSYSGESTEAFF.

The chain has TRBV3-1 and TRBJ2-4; perhaps TRBD2 as D (7 bases). From germline, CDR1 is LGHDT and CDR2 YNNKEL (reference sequence). This CDR3 spans 15 amino acids. The germline V and J ends were trimmed by 4 bases and 2 bases, with 12 bases remaining between them. CDR3 in amino acids: CASSRGGATKNIQYF. For the CDR3, the DNA is TGTGCCAGCAGCCGGGGGGGGGCAACCAAAAACATTCAGTACTTC.